This T cell receptor (beta chain) was sequenced in a study of blood T cell repertoires in COVID-19. About the study: Sources were T cells, B-cell-depleted T cells, or PBMCs; the material itself was cDNA or gDNA.

In the study's own analysis: By means of reference gene primer amplification, nucleated cell counts were estimated. TCRdb's table, derived via immunoSEQ multiplex PCR, lists solely in-frame clones and lacks some. That table furnishes V, J and clone size, whereas the DNA furnished D and trimming. The table has 200,000 to 250,000 clones, 88% seen once. Participants had their cohort set by participant-reported clinical history. Up to 2 weeks before entering the study, exposed participants had met a COVID-19 case. The germline CDR1 and CDR2 sequences are KGHDR and SFDVKD. This CDR3 region has 14 residues. Trimming left V 0 bases short and J 8 bases short, with 10 bases between.

The receptor was isolated from a woman aged 30 to 39 who had been exposed to COVID-19. Sequenced material: PBMCs or T cells enriched from blood (not recorded which). V usage is TRBV24-1 and J usage is TRBJ2-1; perhaps TRBD1 as D (5 bases). The CDR3 region has the DNA TGTGCCACCAGTGATTTGCCCACAGGCCATGAGCAGTTCTTC. This translates into CATSDLPTGHEQFF.